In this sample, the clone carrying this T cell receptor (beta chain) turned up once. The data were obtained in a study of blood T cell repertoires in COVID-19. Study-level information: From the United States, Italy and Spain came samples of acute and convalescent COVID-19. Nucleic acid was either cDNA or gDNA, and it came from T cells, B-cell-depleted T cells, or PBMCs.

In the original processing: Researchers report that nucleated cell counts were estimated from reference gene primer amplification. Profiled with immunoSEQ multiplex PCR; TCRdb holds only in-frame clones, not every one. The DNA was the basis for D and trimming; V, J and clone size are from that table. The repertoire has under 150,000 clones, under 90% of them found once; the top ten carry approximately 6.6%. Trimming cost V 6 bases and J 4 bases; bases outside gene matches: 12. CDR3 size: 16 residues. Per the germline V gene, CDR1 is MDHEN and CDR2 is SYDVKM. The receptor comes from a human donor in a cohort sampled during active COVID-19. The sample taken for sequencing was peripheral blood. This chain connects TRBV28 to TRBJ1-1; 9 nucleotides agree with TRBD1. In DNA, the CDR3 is TGTGCCAGCAGCCACCTGGGACAGGGTACGGGCACTGAAGCTTTCTTT. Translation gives CASSHLGQGTGTEAFF.